These 5 T cell receptor beta chains were sequenced from one sample in a study of identical twins (dated by TCRdb to the mid-2010s). Libraries came from 5' RACE. The data were produced on an Illumina HiSeq 2000. Starting from the raw public reads, TCRdb applied fastp trimming at Q25, assembled clones with MiXCR and retained in-frame beta chains. CDR3 protein sequences are deduplicated, and each keeps its most common genes and DNA. In all, the sample holds just over 500,000 distinct CDR3 sequences, and 22% of those were seen once. The ten top clones hold around 0.91% of the sample. In addition, the sample was reused for a study of T cells expressing NK-cell markers.

Sequencing was done on a sample of CD4+ T cells sorted from blood. The origin of the receptors is a woman between 18 and 29 years old in good health.

The rearrangement uses TRBV20-1 and TRBJ2-1, with 7 nucleotides matching TRBD2. Germline CDR1 is DFQATT and CDR2 is SNEGSKA (reference sequence). With 0 bases clipped from V and 4 bases from J, the junction kept 6 bases outside the gene matches. The CDR3 sequence is 15 residues long. CDR3: CSARDSGRPYNEQFF. The CDR3 nucleotides are TGCAGTGCTAGAGATTCCGGGAGGCCATACAATGAGCAGTTCTTC.

The chain couples TRBV5-1 to TRBJ2-3; D is unresolved. The CDR3 runs to 14 residues. Per the germline V gene, CDR1 is SGHRS and CDR2 is YFSETQ. V lost 0 bases and J 2 bases, leaving 7 bases between the germline ends. The DNA for the CDR3 is TGCGCCAGCAGCTTGGATCCCTTCACAGATACGCAGTATTTT. Translated: CASSLDPFTDTQYF.

This clonotype was observed a few times. The V and J genes are TRBV14 and TRBJ2-5; D is possibly TRBD1 or TRBD2 (5 bases each). The germline gives CDR1 SGHDN, CDR2 FVKESK. This CDR3 is built from 17 residues. V dropped 4 bases and J dropped 5 bases, with 23 bases sitting between them. The CDR3 DNA reads as TGTGCCAGCAGCCTCACACGACCGGGACGGACCTTTGAGACCCAGTACTTC. Its translation: CASSLTRPGRTFETQYF.

This clonotype has just a few counts. The J gene is TRBJ2-1, the V gene TRBV10-2; the match to TRBD2 covers 11 bases. The CDR3 has 16 amino acids. Germline values: CDR1 WSHSY, CDR2 SAAADI. V trimming: 2 bases; J trimming: 7 bases; junction bases outside the gene matches: 7. The CDR3 is CASSEQGLAVGNEQFF. The CDR3 DNA sequence: TGCGCCAGCAGTGAGCAGGGACTAGCGGTGGGGAATGAGCAGTTCTTC.

This clonotype was recorded a few times. The gene calls are TRBV12-3 or TRBV12-4 and TRBJ2-7; tentatively, D is TRBD1 (6 bases). The CDR3 runs 16 residues. V was trimmed by 7 bases and J by 5 bases, leaving 24 bases between them. In DNA form, the CDR3 reads TGTGCCAGCAAACAGGGTAATAGTCGGGTTAGTGACGAGCAGTACTTC. Protein product: CASKQGNSRVSDEQYF.